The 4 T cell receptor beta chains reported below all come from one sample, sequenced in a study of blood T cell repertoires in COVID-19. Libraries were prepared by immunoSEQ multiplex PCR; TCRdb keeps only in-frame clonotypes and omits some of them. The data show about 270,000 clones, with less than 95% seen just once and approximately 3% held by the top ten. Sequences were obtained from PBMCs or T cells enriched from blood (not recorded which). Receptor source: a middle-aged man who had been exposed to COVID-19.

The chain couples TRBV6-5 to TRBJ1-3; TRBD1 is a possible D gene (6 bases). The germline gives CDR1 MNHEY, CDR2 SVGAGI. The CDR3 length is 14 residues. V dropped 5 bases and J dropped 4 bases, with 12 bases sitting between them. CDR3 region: CASSRQVAGNTIYF. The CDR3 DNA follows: TGTGCCAGCAGTAGACAGGTCGCCGGAAACACCATATATTTT.

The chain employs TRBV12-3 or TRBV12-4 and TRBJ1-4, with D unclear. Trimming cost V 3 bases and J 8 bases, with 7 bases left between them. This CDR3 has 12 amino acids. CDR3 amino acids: CASSFVEEKLFF. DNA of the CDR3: TGTGCCAGCAGTTTCGTCGAGGAAAAACTGTTTTTT.

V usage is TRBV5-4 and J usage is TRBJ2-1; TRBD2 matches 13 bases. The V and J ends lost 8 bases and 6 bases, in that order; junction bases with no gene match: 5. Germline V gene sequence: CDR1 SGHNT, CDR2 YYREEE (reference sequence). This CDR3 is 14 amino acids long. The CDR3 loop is CASERTSGSNEQFF. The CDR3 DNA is TGTGCCAGTGAAAGGACTAGCGGGAGCAATGAGCAGTTCTTC.

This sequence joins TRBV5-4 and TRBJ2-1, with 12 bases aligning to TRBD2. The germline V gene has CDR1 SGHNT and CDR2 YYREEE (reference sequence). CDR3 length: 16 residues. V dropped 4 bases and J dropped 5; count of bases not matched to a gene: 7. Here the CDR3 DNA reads TGTGCCAGCAGCAGGACCCGGACTAGCGGGAACAATGAGCAGTTCTTC. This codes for CASSRTRTSGNNEQFF.